One sample yielded the 32 T cell receptor beta chains listed below, sequenced in a study of control samples from healthy donors and cancer patients (dated by TCRdb to between 2020 and 2021). The receptor library was made with the immunoSEQ multiplex PCR assay. TCRdb obtained this table from immuneACCESS and retained in-frame rearrangements with V and J assigned. These tables miss some clones; where compared with another copy, unresolved V genes account for less than half of the shortfall, and the remainder is unexplained. The sample table holds tens of thousands of clones, of which approximately 90% were seen once. 1.9% of the sample rests with the top ten. The sample comprised PBMCs. Receptor source: a woman in her fifties or sixties with head and neck cancer.

V and J are TRBV19 and TRBJ2-3, with 7 bases aligning to TRBD1. Germline V gives CDR1 LNHDA, CDR2 SQIVND (reference sequence). This CDR3 has 15 amino acids. The trim removed 6 bases at V and 0 bases at J, leaving 6 bases unmatched. CDR3 region: CASRPRDSSTDTQYF. CDR3 in DNA: TGTGCCAGTAGGCCCCGGGACAGTAGCACAGATACGCAGTATTTT.

This rearrangement joins TRBV24-1 to TRBJ2-1, with D unresolved. V dropped 5 bases and J dropped 6 bases, with 19 bases sitting between them. Germline CDR1 is KGHDR and CDR2 is SFDVKD. The CDR3 covers 16 residues. CDR3 protein: CATSGGNRLASNEQFF. The CDR3, as DNA: TGTGCCACCAGTGGAGGTAATAGGTTGGCTTCCAATGAGCAGTTCTTC.

The gene calls are TRBV12-3 or TRBV12-4 and TRBJ1-2; a possible D gene is TRBD1 (5 bases). Trimming shortened V by 8 bases and J by 7 bases, and 14 bases separated the two germline ends. CDR3 length: 12 residues. The CDR3 spells CASRHRSRGYTF. CDR3 DNA: TGTGCCAGCCGACACAGGTCCCGTGGCTACACCTTC.

The chain employs TRBV18 and TRBJ1-1; 11 nucleotides agree with TRBD1. The CDR3 consists of 15 residues. Losses at the gene ends were 2 bases for V and 4 bases for J; bases not matched to a gene: 3. Per germline, CDR1 KGHSH and CDR2 LQKENI. The chain's CDR3 is CASSPIGTGGTEAFF. The CDR3, as DNA: TGTGCCAGCTCACCAATCGGGACAGGGGGCACTGAAGCTTTCTTT.

This clone showed up just once. The V call is TRBV28, the J call TRBJ2-2, with 7 bases fitting TRBD2. The junction had 12 bases not matched to a gene; V was cut back by 2 bases and J by 6 bases. Germline loops: CDR1 MDHEN, CDR2 SYDVKM. This CDR3 spans 17 amino acids. CDR3 sequence (DNA): TGTGCCAGCAGTTTAGCTTCGGGAGGTCTGGGCGCCGGGGAGCTGTTTTTT. Its translation: CASSLASGGLGAGELFF.

The chain recombines TRBV19 with TRBJ2-7; maybe TRBD2 (6 bases). V was trimmed by 10 bases and J by 0 bases, leaving 10 bases between them. CDR3 length: 12 amino acids. Germline V gene data show CDR1 as LNHDA and CDR2 as SQIVND (reference sequence). The CDR3, as DNA: TGTGCCACTAAGGACTACTCCTACGAGCAGTACTTC. Translating it yields CATKDYSYEQYF.

This chain uses TRBV18 with TRBJ1-3; no reliable D call. The CDR3 covers 16 residues. Per germline, CDR1 KGHSH and CDR2 LQKENI. Trimming pared 1 base from V and 0 bases from J, leaving 10 bases between. CDR3 DNA sequence: TGTGCCAGCTCACCACTGAGCGCTTTCTCTGGAAACACCATATATTTT. Encoded protein: CASSPLSAFSGNTIYF.

The rearrangement joins TRBV5-1 to TRBJ2-3; 7 bases are shared with TRBD1. Germline assignment: CDR1 SGHRS and CDR2 YFSETQ. V was pared by 2 bases and J by 4 bases, with 7 bases of the junction left unmatched. CDR3 length: 15 residues. Written as DNA, the CDR3 is TGCGCCAGCAGCTTATCGACAGGGTCCCCAGATACGCAGTATTTT. Protein sequence: CASSLSTGSPDTQYF. Complete variable domain (other parts from reference TRBV5-1 and TRBJ2-3): KAGVTQTPRYLIKTRGQQVTLSCSPISGHRSVSWYQQTPGQGLQFLFEYFSETQRNKGNFPGRFSGRQFSNSRSEMNVSTLELGDSALYLCASSLSTGSPDTQYFGPGTRLTVL.

The V call is TRBV24-1, the J call TRBJ2-1, with TRBD2 identical over 11 bases. This CDR3 has 14 amino acids. Per germline, CDR1 KGHDR and CDR2 SFDVKD. Trimming at V came to 7 bases and at J to 7 bases, leaving 5 bases not matched to a gene. CDR3 amino acids: CATSRLAGFNEQFF. Written as DNA, the CDR3 is TGTGCCACCAGCCGACTAGCGGGGTTTAATGAGCAGTTCTTC.

V and J are TRBV6-5 and TRBJ2-7; D remains ambiguous. The CDR3 is 15 residues long. V gave up 2 bases and J gave up 4 bases, with 15 bases separating them. Germline V lookup: CDR1 MNHEY, CDR2 SVGAGI. CDR3 amino acids: CASSYGRRLAYEQYF. CDR3 sequence (DNA): TGTGCCAGCAGTTACGGACGCAGGCTGGCGTACGAGCAGTACTTC.

This chain links TRBV6-4 with TRBJ2-3; 10 nucleotides match TRBD2. Germline loops: CDR1 MRHNA, CDR2 SNTAGT. The CDR3 consists of 17 residues. V was clipped by 0 bases and J by 4 bases; unmatched bases: 7. The CDR3 DNA reads as TGTGCCAGCAGTGACTCGCCTAGCGGGAGTGGGGCAGATACGCAGTATTTT. This sequence encodes CASSDSPSGSGADTQYF.

The chain recombines TRBV6-4 with TRBJ2-1; 8 positions agree with TRBD2. Trimming at V came to 6 bases and at J to 3 bases, leaving 7 bases not matched to a gene. In germline, CDR1 is MRHNA, CDR2 SNTAGT. The CDR3 covers 15 residues. In DNA, the CDR3 is TGTGCCAGCAGCGAAATAGCGGGAAGCTACAATGAGCAGTTCTTC. This gives the protein CASSEIAGSYNEQFF.

The chain employs TRBV11-2 and TRBJ2-3; TRBD2 matches at 7 bases. Trimming cost V 3 bases and J 4 bases; bases outside gene matches: 4. Germline V gives CDR1 SGHAT, CDR2 FQNNGV. The CDR3 has 14 residues. The CDR3 DNA reads as TGTGCCAGCAGCTTCGCTAGCGGACCAGATACGCAGTATTTT. Amino acids: CASSFASGPDTQYF.

The chain employs TRBV4-3 and TRBJ1-1; no firm D call. V shed 1 base and J shed 3 bases, with 12 bases lying between them. Germline V gene sequence: CDR1 LGHNA, CDR2 YSLEER. The CDR3 has 15 amino acids. The CDR3, as DNA: TGCGCCAGCAGCCAAGCCTACCTCCGGGACACTGAAGCTTTCTTT. It encodes CASSQAYLRDTEAFF.

This chain uses TRBV5-1 with TRBJ2-1; TRBD1 or TRBD2 may be the D gene (5 bases each). V dropped 0 bases and J dropped 6 bases, with 13 bases sitting between them. The CDR3 runs to 15 residues. Germline values: CDR1 SGHRS, CDR2 YFSETQ. CDR3 coding DNA: TGCGCCAGCAGCTTGGGGGACCCGCTTGCCAATGAGCAGTTCTTC. It yields the protein CASSLGDPLANEQFF.

The chain is built from TRBV29-1 and TRBJ1-2, with TRBD1 identical over 7 bases. The CDR3 loop spans 14 amino acids. The junction had 11 bases not matched to a gene; V was cut back by 7 bases and J by 3 bases. Germline values: CDR1 SQVTM, CDR2 ANQGSEA. Here the CDR3 reads CSAEPDRRHYGYTF. The CDR3 bases are TGCAGCGCAGAGCCGGACAGGCGTCACTATGGCTACACCTTC.

V usage is TRBV19 and J usage is TRBJ1-1, with 7 nucleotides matching TRBD1. This CDR3 region has 14 residues. The V gene end was trimmed by 6 bases and the J gene end by 4 bases; junction bases not matched to a gene: 8. The V gene's germline CDR1 is LNHDA and CDR2 SQIVND (reference sequence). The CDR3 is CASRSAPGGTEAFF. The CDR3 bases are TGTGCCAGTAGATCAGCCCCAGGGGGCACTGAAGCTTTCTTT.

CDR3 DNA sequence: TGCAGCGTTGGACTCACCTTGGGGGAAAAACTGTTTTTT. Its protein product is CSVGLTLGEKLFF. The rearrangement uses TRBV29-1 and TRBJ1-4; D gene uncertain. Trimming left V 4 bases short and J 8 bases short, with 14 bases between. The CDR3 loop spans 13 amino acids. The V gene's germline CDR1 is SQVTM and CDR2 ANQGSEA.

The chain employs TRBV4-1 and TRBJ1-4; D ambiguous. Germline V CDR1 and CDR2: MGHRA, YSYEKL. This CDR3 has 13 residues. Trimming pared 2 bases from V and 7 bases from J, leaving 8 bases between. DNA of the CDR3: TGCGCCAGCAGCCAAAACCCCGCTGAAAAACTGTTTTTT. Translation: CASSQNPAEKLFF.

This chain uses TRBV19 with TRBJ1-2, with D possibly TRBD1 on 5 matching bases. CDR1 and CDR2 from the germline V gene are LNHDA and SQIVND (reference sequence). The CDR3 contains 13 residues. Trimming left V 3 bases short and J 5 bases short, with 10 bases between. DNA of the CDR3: TGTGCCAGTAGTATCCAACAGGAGTATGGCTACACCTTC. Protein: CASSIQQEYGYTF.

This clone occurred once. The rearrangement uses TRBV5-1 and TRBJ1-2; D gene ambiguous. Germline V CDR1 and CDR2: SGHRS, YFSETQ. Trimming took off 4 bases at V and 6 bases at J, with 22 bases between the two ends. There are 16 residues in the CDR3. The CDR3 region has the DNA TGCGCCAGCAGCGAAGGAAGCCCGTCCCGTACAGATGGCTACACCTTC. Amino acid sequence: CASSEGSPSRTDGYTF.

The chain couples TRBV20-1 to TRBJ1-1, with unresolved D. The CDR3 runs to 11 residues. Trimming pared 3 bases from V and 6 bases from J, leaving 8 bases between. Looked up from germline, CDR1 is DFQATT and CDR2 is SNEGSKA (reference sequence). DNA of the CDR3: TGCAGTGCTAGCCAGAGTTCTGAAGCTTTCTTT. The encoded protein is CSASQSSEAFF.

The chain combines TRBV5-1 with TRBJ1-1, with D unresolved. The CDR3 is 14 amino acids. Germline V CDR1 and CDR2: SGHRS, YFSETQ. V lost 0 bases and J lost 1, with 7 bases in between. CDR3 sequence: CASSLGWGNTEAFF. The CDR3 DNA reads TGCGCCAGCAGCTTGGGATGGGGGAACACTGAAGCTTTCTTT.

V is TRBV7-8 and J is TRBJ2-7, with 11 bases identical to TRBD2. CDR3 length equals 17 residues. V lost 5 bases and J lost 4; bases outside the gene matches: 13. Germline V CDR1 and CDR2: SGHVS, FQNEAQ. DNA of the CDR3: TGTGCCAGCAGCCAAGCAGGGACTAGCGGAGGGAAGTACGAGCAGTACTTC. The encoded protein is CASSQAGTSGGKYEQYF.

V gene TRBV3-1 (or the pseudogene TRBV3-2) combines with J gene TRBJ2-5, with a possible D match to TRBD2 (5 bases). There are 14 residues in the CDR3. Trimming pared 0 bases from V and 5 bases from J, leaving 10 bases between. Germline CDR1 LGHDT, CDR2 YNNKEL (reference sequence). CDR3 in DNA: TGTGCCAGCAGCCAAGATGGACTCAGGGAGACCCAGTACTTC. Translated: CASSQDGLRETQYF.

The chain is built from TRBV19 and TRBJ2-7, with D possibly TRBD1 on 5 matching bases. The CDR3 has 13 amino acids. Trimming stripped 5 bases from V and 2 bases from J, with 10 bases between. Germline CDR1 and CDR2: LNHDA and SQIVND (reference sequence). The CDR3: CASSLRQTYEQYF. The CDR3 nucleotides read TGTGCCAGTAGTCTCCGACAGACCTACGAGCAGTACTTC.

CDR3 sequence: CASSNCRGGYNEQFF. The CDR3 bases are TGTGCCAGCAGCAATTGCAGGGGCGGCTACAATGAGCAGTTCTTC. The rearrangement links TRBV21-1 to TRBJ2-1; the table's D call of TRBD1 was not tested on the DNA. TRBV21-1 is reported as a pseudogene. This CDR3 contains 15 residues.

CDR3 in DNA: TGTGCCAGTAGTAGTTCGGTCGGTTTTAATGAGCAGTTCTTC. This translates into CASSSSVGFNEQFF. The chain combines TRBV19 with TRBJ2-1; no clear D. The CDR3 consists of 14 residues. V dropped 4 bases and J dropped 7 bases, with 14 bases sitting between them. Germline V lookup: CDR1 LNHDA, CDR2 SQIVND (reference sequence).

The V call is TRBV7-2, the J call TRBJ2-3, with 8 bases lining up with TRBD2. The CDR3 extends over 15 amino acids. The germline gives CDR1 SGHTA, CDR2 FQGNSA. V dropped 2 bases and J dropped 6; count of bases not matched to a gene: 7. The chain's CDR3 is CASSLSRGGRDTQYF. The CDR3 nucleotides read TGTGCCAGCAGCTTATCCCGGGGGGGCAGGGATACGCAGTATTTT.

The chain joins TRBV28 to TRBJ1-1; D is uncertain. The germline V and J ends were trimmed by 3 bases and 2 bases, with 1 base remaining between them. The CDR3 runs 11 residues. Germline CDR1 MDHEN, CDR2 SYDVKM. The CDR3 spells CASSFNTEAFF. For the CDR3, the DNA is TGTGCCAGCAGTTTCAACACTGAAGCTTTCTTT.

The chain couples TRBV27 to TRBJ1-2; D is possibly TRBD1 (5 bases). The length of the CDR3 is 15 residues. The V and J ends lost 0 bases and 2 bases respectively, with 10 bases between them. Looked up from germline, CDR1 is MNHEY and CDR2 is SMNVEV (reference sequence). As DNA, the CDR3 is TGTGCCAGCAGTTTATCGGGGACCTCCAACTATGGCTACACCTTC. Translation gives CASSLSGTSNYGYTF.

J is TRBJ2-5 and V is TRBV29-1; possibly TRBD2 for D (5 bases). The germline gives CDR1 SQVTM, CDR2 ANQGSEA. V gave up 3 bases and J gave up 1 base, with 9 bases separating them. The length of the CDR3 is 13 residues. Here the CDR3 DNA reads TGCAGCGTTGACGAGGGAATCCAAGAGACCCAGTACTTC. Amino acids: CSVDEGIQETQYF.